The rows below give T cell receptor beta chains drawn from one sample of a study of T cell changes during pregnancy in multiple sclerosis. Profiled with immunoSEQ multiplex PCR; TCRdb holds only in-frame clones, not every one. The sample has roughly 90,000 clones; approximately 90% are singletons. Sequencing used peripheral blood, obtained before pregnancy. The receptors were gathered from a female donor with multiple sclerosis, enrolled in a pregnancy study. The CDR3 runs from the conserved cysteine through the conserved F or W. Each record gives: clone size, D gene, J gene, V gene, CDR3 protein, CDR3 DNA. A D gene is named only where the DNA matches it firmly. Clone size, where shown, is once, few, many, or a class for clones that have expanded.

clone_size: .; d_call: TRBD2; j_call: TRBJ2-5; v_call: TRBV7-3; cdr3_aa: CASSLAGEDQETQYF; cdr3_nt: TGTGCCAGCAGCCTAGCGGGGGAGGACCAAGAGACCCAGTACTTC
clone_size: once; d_call: TRBD2; j_call: TRBJ2-7; v_call: TRBV10-3; cdr3_aa: CAISDSGGADEQYF; cdr3_nt: TGTGCCATCAGTGATAGCGGGGGGGCGGACGAGCAGTACTTC
clone_size: .; d_call: .; j_call: TRBJ2-7; v_call: TRBV18; cdr3_aa: CASSPPSYEQYF; cdr3_nt: TGTGCCAGCTCACCACCGTCTTACGAGCAGTACTTC
clone_size: .; d_call: TRBD2; j_call: TRBJ2-5; v_call: TRBV15; cdr3_aa: CATSRPGLAGNAETQYF; cdr3_nt: TGTGCCACCAGCAGACCCGGACTAGCGGGAAACGCGGAGACCCAGTACTTC
clone_size: .; d_call: .; j_call: TRBJ1-5; v_call: TRBV7-8; cdr3_aa: CASATSRTTIGLNQPQHF; cdr3_nt: TGTGCCAGCGCAACTTCACGTACCACTATCGGCCTCAATCAGCCCCAGCATTTT
clone_size: .; d_call: TRBD2; j_call: TRBJ2-1; v_call: TRBV6-6; cdr3_aa: CATRTSGAYNEQFF; cdr3_nt: TGTGCCACCCGGACTAGCGGGGCCTACAATGAGCAGTTCTTC
clone_size: .; d_call: .; j_call: TRBJ2-5; v_call: TRBV18; cdr3_aa: CASSSRQEQETQYF; cdr3_nt: TGTGCCAGCTCATCCCGACAGGAACAAGAGACCCAGTACTTC
clone_size: .; d_call: .; j_call: TRBJ2-7; v_call: TRBV7-6; cdr3_aa: CASSANWGLEAEQYF; cdr3_nt: TGTGCCAGCAGCGCTAACTGGGGTCTGGAGGCCGAGCAGTACTTC
clone_size: .; d_call: .; j_call: TRBJ2-3; v_call: TRBV7-6; cdr3_aa: CASSPRGGDTQYF; cdr3_nt: TGTGCCAGCAGCCCCCGGGGTGGGGATACGCAGTATTTT
clone_size: .; d_call: TRBD1; j_call: TRBJ2-3; v_call: TRBV28; cdr3_aa: CASTKHGTGGRTQYF; cdr3_nt: TGTGCCAGCACTAAACACGGGACAGGGGGCCGTACGCAGTATTTT
clone_size: .; d_call: TRBD2; j_call: TRBJ2-5; v_call: TRBV19; cdr3_aa: CASSIETSIRETQYF; cdr3_nt: TGTGCCAGTAGTATAGAGACTAGCATACGGGAGACCCAGTACTTC
clone_size: .; d_call: .; j_call: TRBJ1-2; v_call: TRBV14; cdr3_aa: CASSHDKNYGYTF; cdr3_nt: TGTGCCAGCAGCCACGACAAGAACTATGGCTACACCTTC
clone_size: once; d_call: TRBD1; j_call: TRBJ2-7; v_call: TRBV7-9; cdr3_aa: CASTQRGGDRIMYEQYF; cdr3_nt: TGTGCCAGCACCCAGAGGGGTGGGGACAGGATTATGTACGAGCAGTACTTC
clone_size: .; d_call: TRBD1; j_call: TRBJ2-3; v_call: TRBV14; cdr3_aa: CASSRRQGPDTQYF; cdr3_nt: TGTGCCAGCAGCCGAAGACAGGGTCCAGATACGCAGTATTTT
clone_size: .; d_call: .; j_call: TRBJ1-2; v_call: TRBV5-4; cdr3_aa: CASRPTGEGSYGYTF; cdr3_nt: TGTGCCAGCAGACCCACGGGAGAGGGGTCCTATGGCTACACCTTC
clone_size: .; d_call: .; j_call: TRBJ2-1; v_call: TRBV5-1; cdr3_aa: CASSSTISGSYNEQFF; cdr3_nt: TGCGCCAGCAGCTCCACTATTAGCGGATCCTACAATGAGCAGTTCTTC
clone_size: once; d_call: .; j_call: TRBJ1-5; v_call: TRBV7-9; cdr3_aa: CASSHGGGNQPQHF; cdr3_nt: TGTGCCAGCAGTCACGGTGGAGGGAATCAGCCCCAGCATTTT
clone_size: .; d_call: TRBD2; j_call: TRBJ2-1; v_call: TRBV4-1; cdr3_aa: CASSQGSSGGGYNEQFF; cdr3_nt: TGCGCCAGCAGCCAAGGAAGTTCTGGCGGGGGGTACAATGAGCAGTTCTTC